Shown below are 20 T cell receptor beta chains from a single sample sequenced in a study of blood T cell repertoires in COVID-19. TCRdb keeps only in-frame clones here, not all; method: immunoSEQ multiplex PCR. The repertoire has some 270,000 clones, 75% to 90% of them found once; the top ten carry 2% to 2.5%. Source material: peripheral blood. The receptors shown here come from a middle-aged man with acute or convalescent COVID-19.

The V and J genes are TRBV11-1 and TRBJ2-2, with D uncertain. Germline values: CDR1 SGHAT, CDR2 FQDESV (reference sequence). The CDR3 has 14 amino acids. V was cut by 1 base and J by 1 base, with 4 bases left in between. The CDR3 region has the DNA TGTGCCAGCAGCTTAGGCGGGAACACCGGGGAGCTGTTTTTT. Translating it yields CASSLGGNTGELFF.

This chain links TRBV29-1 with TRBJ2-7; 7 bases fit TRBD2. Germline CDR1 and CDR2: SQVTM and ANQGSEA. The CDR3 is made up of 15 amino acids. Unmatched junction bases numbered 8, after V lost 3 bases and J lost 0 bases. This CDR3 reads CSVDWREGPSYEQYF. The CDR3 DNA sequence: TGCAGCGTTGACTGGAGGGAGGGACCCTCCTACGAGCAGTACTTC.

The V gene is TRBV21-1, the J gene TRBJ2-7; TRBD1 reflects the table's D call only, with no check against the DNA. TRBV21-1 is flagged as a pseudogene. CDR3 length equals 13 residues. The CDR3 DNA follows: TGTGCCAGCAGCGCCACCCGAACAGGGGAGCAGTACTTC. Translating gives CASSATRTGEQYF.

The rearrangement links TRBV28 to TRBJ2-7, with D perhaps matching TRBD1 (5 bases). V was pared by 7 bases and J by 5 bases, with 9 bases between. Germline V gene lookup returns CDR1 MDHEN and CDR2 SYDVKM. This CDR3 is built from 11 residues. The CDR3 sequence is CASTQVNEQYF. CDR3 coding DNA: TGTGCCAGCACACAGGTAAACGAGCAGTACTTC.

This chain joins TRBV19 and TRBJ1-3, with 10 bases identical to TRBD1. CDR1 is LNHDA and CDR2 is SQIVND in the germline V gene (reference sequence). V was clipped by 7 bases and J by 4 bases; unmatched bases: 4. The CDR3 has 14 amino acids. The CDR3 loop reads CASTWTGGGNTIYF. In DNA form, the CDR3 reads TGTGCCAGTACTTGGACAGGGGGAGGAAACACCATATATTTT.

The chain carries TRBV30 and TRBJ2-7, with TRBD2 matching 8 bases. Germline CDR1 reads GTSNPN; CDR2 reads SVGIG (reference sequence). The trim removed 4 bases at V and 5 bases at J, leaving 10 bases unmatched. The CDR3 has 14 residues. In nucleotides, the CDR3 is TGTGCCTGGACCGGGACTAGGAGTTCCCACGAGCAGTACTTC. Translated, it gives CAWTGTRSSHEQYF.

This clone was found once. The chain recombines TRBV2 with TRBJ1-2; 7 bases line up with TRBD1. The J segment lost 8 bases and the V segment lost 5 bases, leaving 5 bases of the junction unmatched. The CDR3 has 12 amino acids. Germline CDR1 is SNHLY and CDR2 is FYNNEI. CDR3 residues: CASSPRQGGYTF. The CDR3 region has the DNA TGTGCCAGCAGTCCGAGACAGGGAGGCTACACCTTC.

The chain couples TRBV18 to TRBJ2-1; D is possibly TRBD2 (6 bases). The CDR3 runs 13 residues. V was clipped by 3 bases and J by 9 bases, with 12 bases between them. Germline V gives CDR1 KGHSH, CDR2 LQKENI. DNA of the CDR3: TGTGCCAGCTCACCTCAGGCGGAGGGTGAGCAGTTCTTC. This encodes CASSPQAEGEQFF.

This chain connects TRBV3-1 (or the pseudogene TRBV3-2) to TRBJ1-2; D not resolved. Between the trimmed V and J ends, which lost 0 bases and 0 bases, there was a span of 5 bases. There are 14 residues in the CDR3. The germline V gene has CDR1 LGHDT and CDR2 YNNKEL (reference sequence). CDR3 loop: CASSQDSANYGYTF. DNA of the CDR3: TGTGCCAGCAGCCAAGACAGCGCTAACTATGGCTACACCTTC.

J is TRBJ1-3 and V is TRBV18; 8 bases match TRBD1. V was clipped by 2 bases and J by 3 bases; unmatched bases: 9. This CDR3 contains 17 residues. Germline values: CDR1 KGHSH, CDR2 LQKENI. The CDR3, as DNA: TGTGCCAGCTCACCAGACTGGCAGGGGGCAGATGGAAACACCATATATTTT. It encodes CASSPDWQGADGNTIYF.

The J gene is TRBJ2-7, the V gene TRBV7-6; D is possibly TRBD1 (5 bases). Trimming removed 5 bases at V and 2 bases at J, with 13 bases between. The germline CDR1 and CDR2 sequences are SGHVS and FNYEAQ. The CDR3 sequence is 14 residues long. For the CDR3, the DNA is TGTGCCAGCAGCCAGACAGAAACTACCTACGAGCAGTACTTC. It encodes CASSQTETTYEQYF.

The gene calls are TRBV3-1 (or the pseudogene TRBV3-2) and TRBJ1-1, with 7 bases fitting TRBD1. This CDR3 has 14 amino acids. J gave up 0 bases and V 6 bases, and 4 bases lay outside the gene matches. Looked up from germline, CDR1 is LGHDT and CDR2 is YNNKEL (reference sequence). Written as DNA, the CDR3 is TGTGCCAGCAGAGGGACAGTTATGAACACTGAAGCTTTCTTT. It encodes CASRGTVMNTEAFF.

The chain links TRBV7-3 to TRBJ1-1; 8 positions match TRBD1. The CDR3 is made up of 15 amino acids. J gave up 5 bases and V 2 bases, and 7 bases lay outside the gene matches. CDR1 and CDR2 from the germline V gene are SGHTA and FQGTGA. The chain's CDR3 is CASSLAQGARTEAFF. In DNA form, the CDR3 reads TGTGCCAGCAGCTTAGCCCAGGGGGCCCGTACTGAAGCTTTCTTT.

Here the CDR3 DNA reads TGCGCCAGCAGCCAAGATCTCGGGGTTTTGGCTGAAGCTTTCTTT. Translation gives CASSQDLGVLAEAFF. The V call is TRBV4-1, the J call TRBJ1-1; D remains ambiguous. The CDR3 runs to 15 residues. CDR1 is MGHRA, CDR2 YSYEKL, per germline. V lost 0 bases, J lost 6 bases, and 14 bases lay in between.

V is TRBV19 and J is TRBJ1-2, with 9 bases matching TRBD1. V trimming: 7 bases; J trimming: 8 bases; junction bases outside the gene matches: 11. The V gene's germline CDR1 is LNHDA and CDR2 SQIVND (reference sequence). The length of the CDR3 is 14 residues. This chain's CDR3 is CASIPDTGGGGYTF. CDR3 in DNA: TGTGCCAGTATCCCCGATACAGGGGGCGGCGGCTACACCTTC.

This clone was seen once. The chain couples TRBV13 to TRBJ1-1; possibly TRBD1 for D (5 bases). With 3 bases removed from V and 1 base from J, the gap between germline ends came to 9 bases. In germline, CDR1 is PRHDT, CDR2 FYEKMQ (reference sequence). The CDR3 has 14 amino acids. CDR3 DNA sequence: TGTGCCAGCAGCTTCACGGGGGAGAACACTGAAGCTTTCTTT. Amino acid sequence: CASSFTGENTEAFF. Looking up the rest from reference TRBV13 and TRBJ1-1 gives the full variable domain: AAGVIQSPRHLIKEKRETATLKCYPIPRHDTVYWYQQGPGQDPQFLISFYEKMQSDKGSIPDRFSAQQFSDYHSELNMSSLELGDSALYFCASSFTGENTEAFFGQGTRLTVV.

The chain links TRBV7-8 to TRBJ1-2; D unclear. Germline V CDR1 and CDR2: SGHVS, FQNEAQ. This CDR3 region has 15 residues. V was trimmed by 5 bases and J by 0 bases, leaving 13 bases between them. CDR3 residues: CASSIGADPNYGYTF. In nucleotides, the CDR3 is TGTGCCAGCAGCATTGGAGCAGACCCTAACTATGGCTACACCTTC.

The chain carries TRBV6-4 and TRBJ1-6; 9 positions agree with TRBD1. The germline V gene has CDR1 MRHNA and CDR2 SNTAGT. With V trimmed by 4 bases and J by 10 bases, 5 bases remained unmatched. This CDR3 spans 14 amino acids. CDR3 in amino acids: CASSGGTGRSPLHF. The CDR3 DNA is TGTGCCAGCAGTGGTGGGACAGGGCGGTCACCCCTCCACTTT.

The chain has TRBV19 and TRBJ2-2; TRBD1 might be the D (6 bases). The germline V gene encodes CDR1 LNHDA and CDR2 SQIVND (reference sequence). CDR3 size: 13 residues. Trimming stripped 10 bases from V and 7 bases from J, with 16 bases between. CDR3 loop: CAITGNNSGELFF. For the CDR3, the DNA is TGTGCCATTACAGGGAATAATAGCGGGGAGCTGTTTTTT.

The chain recombines TRBV6-1 with TRBJ2-3; weak D call: TRBD1 (5 bases). V lost 2 bases and J 3 bases, leaving 9 bases between the germline ends. Germline assignment: CDR1 MNHNS and CDR2 SASEGT. The CDR3 extends over 14 amino acids. The CDR3: CASSEWQGTDTQYF. The CDR3 nucleotides are TGTGCCAGCAGTGAATGGCAGGGAACAGATACGCAGTATTTT.